These T cell receptor beta chains were read from a single sample in a study of coeliac disease. The protocol was immunoSEQ multiplex PCR, while the TCRdb copy is restricted to in-frame clones and leaves out a portion. The profile shows some 5,000 clones, over 55% of them singletons. Sequencing was done on a sample of lamina propria lymphocytes from the gut. The source is a woman aged 70-85 years with celiac disease. CDR3s include the opening cysteine and the closing phenylalanine or tryptophan. Fields, in order: V gene, D gene, J gene, clone size, CDR3 protein, CDR3 DNA. The D gene is left open where the match is weak. Rows give clone size only sometimes, using once, few, many, or a class for an expanded clone.

TRBV7-6	.	TRBJ2-5	.	CASSRSRGLQETQYF	TGTGCCAGCAGCCGCTCGCGGGGGCTTCAAGAGACCCAGTACTTC
TRBV10-2	.	TRBJ2-5	once	CASSDRGGTQETQYF	TGCGCCAGCAGTGATAGAGGCGGGACCCAAGAGACCCAGTACTTC
TRBV19	TRBD2	TRBJ2-3	few	CAAAGAGGVTDTQYF	TGTGCCGCCGCGGGGGCGGGGGGAGTCACAGATACGCAGTATTTT
TRBV29-1	TRBD1	TRBJ1-2	.	CSVPQGAGYTF	TGCAGCGTTCCACAGGGGGCTGGCTACACCTTC
TRBV12-5	.	TRBJ2-5	.	CASGLAEETQYF	TGTGCTAGTGGTTTAGCCGAAGAGACCCAGTACTTC
TRBV13	.	TRBJ2-7	.	CASSFTGGAFYEQYF	TGTGCCAGCAGCTTCACTGGGGGCGCATTTTACGAGCAGTACTTC
TRBV7-8	TRBD1	TRBJ1-2	.	CASSAEPTGSGYTF	TGTGCCAGCAGCGCCGAGCCGACAGGGTCTGGCTACACCTTC
TRBV6-5	TRBD2	TRBJ2-3	.	CASALAGGITDTQYF	TGTGCCAGCGCCTTAGCGGGGGGAATAACAGATACGCAGTATTTT
TRBV19	TRBD2	TRBJ2-7	.	CASSRLASSYEQYF	TGTGCCAGTAGTAGACTAGCGAGCTCCTACGAGCAGTACTTC
TRBV9	.	TRBJ1-4	.	CASSVDSRGGDNEKLFF	TGTGCCAGCAGCGTAGACTCTAGGGGGGGTGATAATGAAAAACTGTTTTTT
TRBV12-5	.	TRBJ2-7	.	CASALEQGEQYF	TGTGCTAGTGCCTTAGAACAGGGAGAGCAGTACTTC
TRBV30	.	TRBJ1-6	.	CAWTRRGTSPLHF	TGTGCCTGGACCCGTCGCGGGACCTCACCCCTCCACTTT
TRBV6-1	.	TRBJ1-3	medium-sized	CASRLGGVTGNTIYF	TGTGCCAGCAGGCTCGGGGGGGTCACTGGAAACACCATATATTTT
TRBV7-9	TRBD1	TRBJ1-2	.	CASSFDRVGGYTF	TGTGCCAGCAGCTTTGACAGGGTAGGAGGCTACACCTTC
TRBV20-1	.	TRBJ2-1	few	CSAVSYNEQFF	TGCAGTGCCGTGTCCTACAATGAGCAGTTCTTC
TRBV5-1	TRBD1	TRBJ1-4	.	CATKRDSTDEKLFF	TGCGCCACCAAACGGGACAGTACTGATGAAAAACTGTTTTTT
TRBV19	.	TRBJ1-5	few	CASSTERGGSQPQHF	TGTGCCAGTAGTACCGAACGAGGGGGTAGTCAGCCCCAGCATTTT
TRBV4-1	TRBD2	TRBJ2-3	.	CASSQDRGWSSGGDTQYF	TGCGCCAGCAGCCAAGATCGCGGTTGGAGTTCGGGGGGAGATACGCAGTATTTT
TRBV7-9	TRBD1	TRBJ2-2	few	CASSSGSGGRFTGELFF	TGTGCCAGCAGCTCGGGATCAGGGGGACGATTCACCGGGGAGCTGTTTTTT
TRBV11-2	TRBD2	TRBJ2-5	.	CASSLGAGAIQETQYF	TGTGCCAGCAGCTTAGGAGCGGGGGCGATCCAAGAGACCCAGTACTTC
TRBV5-1	.	TRBJ2-7	.	CASSLLNEQYF	TGCGCCAGCAGCCTCCTTAACGAGCAGTACTTC
TRBV5-8	.	TRBJ1-2	once	CASNPNRRGAYGYTF	TGTGCCAGCAACCCCAACCGCCGGGGAGCCTATGGCTACACCTTC
TRBV14	.	TRBJ2-1	.	CASSQMDPYGGMGDEQFF	TGTGCCAGCAGCCAGATGGACCCCTACGGGGGAATGGGCGATGAGCAGTTCTTC
TRBV13	TRBD2	TRBJ2-4	.	CASSLKGGENIQYF	TGTGCCAGCAGCCTTAAGGGAGGGGAGAACATTCAGTACTTC
TRBV4-3	TRBD1	TRBJ1-2	.	CASSQLGGWGGVTEYGYTF	TGCGCCAGCAGCCAATTAGGGGGCTGGGGAGGCGTTACGGAGTATGGCTACACCTTC
TRBV13	TRBD1	TRBJ2-5	once	CASTSRQGARETQYF	TGTGCCAGCACTTCGAGACAGGGGGCGAGGGAGACCCAGTACTTC
TRBV30	.	TRBJ1-3	.	CAWSAVGLSGNTIYF	TGTGCCTGGAGTGCCGTGGGCCTCTCTGGAAACACCATATATTTT
TRBV30	TRBD1	TRBJ2-7	.	CAWREGQDIYEQYF	TGTGCCTGGAGAGAGGGACAGGATATTTACGAGCAGTACTTC
TRBV4-2	.	TRBJ2-1	.	CASSQDNDRKYNEQFF	TGTGCCAGCAGCCAAGATAACGACAGGAAATACAATGAGCAGTTCTTC
TRBV6-5	.	TRBJ1-2	.	CASIDGSGAGGYTF	TGTGCCAGCATCGACGGGTCCGGGGCGGGGGGCTACACCTTC
TRBV2	.	TRBJ1-1	few	CASSVLQRNTEAFF	TGTGCCAGCAGTGTTCTACAGAGGAACACTGAAGCTTTCTTT
TRBV4-1	TRBD2	TRBJ2-2	.	CASSQKATSWDYDTGELFF	TGCGCCAGCAGCCAAAAGGCAACTAGTTGGGACTATGACACCGGGGAGCTGTTTTTT
TRBV29-1	TRBD2	TRBJ2-2	.	CSVEYPAGGVTNTGELFF	TGCAGCGTTGAATACCCAGCGGGGGGGGTTACGAACACCGGGGAGCTGTTTTTT
TRBV6-1	.	TRBJ1-5	few	CASSDKQNQPQHF	TGTGCCAGCAGTGATAAACAGAATCAGCCCCAGCATTTT
TRBV7-2	.	TRBJ2-2	.	CASSLGPPANTGELFF	TGTGCCAGCAGCTTAGGCCCCCCAGCGAACACCGGGGAGCTGTTTTTT
TRBV4-3	.	TRBJ1-3	.	CASSQDISGNTIYF	TGCGCCAGCAGCCAAGACATCTCTGGAAACACCATATATTTT
TRBV27	TRBD1	TRBJ2-2	.	CASTWGSGGAGELFF	TGTGCCAGCACCTGGGGGTCAGGGGGCGCCGGGGAGCTGTTTTTT
TRBV5-1	.	TRBJ1-4	.	CASRTGSGEKLFF	TGCGCCAGCAGGACGGGGTCGGGTGAAAAACTGTTTTTT
TRBV19	.	TRBJ2-1	few	CASSMAVFF	TGTGCCAGTAGTATGGCAGTGTTCTTC
TRBV7-9	TRBD2	TRBJ2-3	few	CASSGPGGRSTDTQYF	TGTGCCAGCAGTGGGCCGGGGGGGCGAAGCACAGATACGCAGTATTTT
TRBV9	.	TRBJ2-1	few	CASSVEWSSYNEQFF	TGTGCCAGCAGCGTAGAATGGAGCTCCTACAATGAGCAGTTCTTC
TRBV18	.	TRBJ1-6	.	CASSPAGFNSPLHF	TGTGCCAGCTCACCAGCGGGATTTAATTCACCCCTCCACTTT
TRBV6-5	.	TRBJ2-7	.	CASSYTENYEQYF	TGTGCCAGCAGTTACACAGAGAACTACGAGCAGTACTTC
TRBV7-2	.	TRBJ2-3	.	CASSLKTGPTDTQYF	TGTGCCAGCAGCTTAAAGACAGGCCCCACAGATACGCAGTATTTT
TRBV11-2	TRBD1	TRBJ1-3	.	CASSLTGAGNTIYF	TGTGCCAGCAGCTTGACAGGGGCTGGAAACACCATATATTTT
TRBV10-1	.	TRBJ2-2	.	CASSESGGAWSGELFF	TGCGCCAGCAGTGAGTCTGGGGGGGCCTGGAGCGGGGAGCTGTTTTTT
TRBV19	.	TRBJ1-1	medium-sized	CASRYRALNTEAFF	TGTGCCAGTAGATATAGAGCTTTGAACACTGAAGCTTTCTTT